This T cell receptor beta chain was sequenced during a study of cytomegalovirus exposure and HLA in healthy donors. The CDR3 contains 14 residues. Trimming stripped 5 bases from V and 1 base from J, with 14 bases between. CDR1 GTSNPN and CDR2 SVGIG come from the germline V gene (reference sequence). This PCR relied on a set of 60 Vbeta primers and 13 Jbeta primers. Here immunoSEQ multiplex PCR was the method, and the copy in TCRdb shows in-frame clones only, minus some. Here the sample table reports some 180,000 clones. Overall study findings and caveats: TCR beta chain V- and J-gene trimming was linked, in a later analysis, to a missense variant in DCLRE1C.

Points on this clone: Its antigen is unknown.

The receptor was derived from a man aged 25 to 40 in good health and CMV-seronegative. Sample: PBMCs. This sequence joins TRBV30 and TRBJ1-2, with TRBD1 as a possible D gene (6 bases). The CDR3 protein is CAWSQRGGNYGYTF. DNA for the CDR3: TGTGCCTGGTCCCAAAGGGGGGGTAACTATGGCTACACCTTC.